The 14 T cell receptor beta chains listed next were all sequenced from one sample in a study of identical twins listed by TCRdb under 2016. Libraries were built with 5' RACE. The sequencer listed for this sample is Illumina HiSeq 2000. The raw public reads went through TCRdb reprocessing: fastp at Q25, MiXCR clone calling, in-frame beta chains kept. Every entry covers one CDR3 protein and lists the most common genes and DNA from its rows. The sample records about 200,000 distinct CDR3 sequences, roughly a tenth of which are singletons. Over 8% of the sample is in the top ten clones. Input material: memory T cells sorted from blood. The cell subset or site tag for this specimen amounts to: CD45RO+ enriched T cells. These receptor sequences come from a man aged 45-65 years in good health.

The V gene is TRBV7-8, the J gene TRBJ2-7; TRBD2 aligns across 7 bases. Unmatched junction bases numbered 7, after V lost 5 bases and J lost 3 bases. The CDR3 runs to 14 residues. From germline, CDR1 is SGHVS and CDR2 FQNEAQ. This chain's CDR3 is CASSGGGGGYEQYF. The CDR3 bases are TGTGCCAGCAGCGGGGGGGGGGGAGGCTACGAGCAGTACTTC.

J is TRBJ2-7 and V is TRBV30; D unresolved. Germline V lookup: CDR1 GTSNPN, CDR2 SVGIG (reference sequence). The CDR3 spans 11 residues. Trimming stripped 2 bases from V and 6 bases from J, with 8 bases between. Here the CDR3 reads CAWSYPGEQYF. CDR3 DNA sequence: TGTGCCTGGAGTTATCCGGGCGAGCAGTACTTC.

This clonotype was seen ten or more times. This chain joins TRBV20-1 and TRBJ2-5, with D perhaps matching TRBD1 (5 bases). Trimming took off 4 bases at V and 1 base at J, with 10 bases between the two ends. The CDR3 is 13 amino acids. CDR1 and CDR2 from the germline V gene are DFQATT and SNEGSKA (reference sequence). The CDR3 nucleotides read TGCAGTGCTATAGGGGCTTTCCAAGAGACCCAGTACTTC. Encoded protein: CSAIGAFQETQYF.

This clonotype was seen a few times. The V and J genes are TRBV4-1 and TRBJ1-5; no definite D call. Germline loops: CDR1 MGHRA, CDR2 YSYEKL. The ends were cut back, 4 bases at V and 0 bases at J, with 13 bases in the middle. The length of the CDR3 is 16 residues. CDR3 region: CASSPKIGVSNQPQHF. CDR3 nucleotide sequence: TGCGCCAGCAGCCCGAAAATTGGCGTTAGCAATCAGCCCCAGCATTTT.

This clonotype was detected ten times or more. The rearrangement uses TRBV20-1 and TRBJ2-4; D uncertain. Trimming shortened V by 7 bases and J by 0 bases, and 10 bases separated the two germline ends. CDR3 size: 13 residues. From germline, CDR1 is DFQATT and CDR2 SNEGSKA (reference sequence). CDR3 protein: CSEAALAKNIQYF. For the CDR3, the DNA is TGCAGTGAGGCAGCCTTAGCCAAAAACATTCAGTACTTC.

This chain connects TRBV6-2 or TRBV6-3 to TRBJ1-5; no clear D gene. V was cut by 5 bases and J by 7 bases, with 15 bases left in between. The CDR3 has 14 amino acids. Germline loops: CDR1 MNHEY, CDR2 SVGEGT. The CDR3 protein is CASSHDAGAQPQHF. For the CDR3, the DNA is TGTGCCAGCAGTCATGATGCGGGAGCACAGCCCCAGCATTTT.

This sequence joins TRBV6-1 and TRBJ2-5; possible D gene TRBD2, 5 bases. From germline, CDR1 is MNHNS and CDR2 SASEGT. The V gene lost 2 bases and the J gene lost 0 bases, with 7 bases spanning the gap. This CDR3 has 14 amino acids. The CDR3 reads CASSETGYQETQYF. DNA for the CDR3: TGTGCCAGCAGTGAAACGGGGTACCAAGAGACCCAGTACTTC.

This clonotype has only a few counts. This sequence joins TRBV20-1 and TRBJ2-5; 8 nucleotides line up with TRBD2. Germline V gene data show CDR1 as DFQATT and CDR2 as SNEGSKA (reference sequence). CDR3 length: 15 amino acids. V lost 5 bases to trimming and J lost 4 bases; unmatched junction nucleotides: 12. The CDR3 loop reads CSASQFRGGRETQYF. CDR3 nucleotide sequence: TGCAGTGCTTCGCAGTTTCGGGGGGGGAGAGAGACCCAGTACTTC.

This chain connects TRBV20-1 to TRBJ1-5, with 7 bases identical to TRBD1. V shed 6 bases and J 5 bases; nucleotides not matched to a gene: 7. Germline assignment: CDR1 DFQATT and CDR2 SNEGSKA (reference sequence). The CDR3 covers 13 residues. This CDR3 is CSAATGSDQPQHF. The DNA of the CDR3 is TGCAGTGCAGCGACAGGGTCGGATCAGCCCCAGCATTTT.

In its sample, this clonotype was seen many times. The chain joins TRBV24-1 to TRBJ1-2; D gene ambiguous. Trimming removed 4 bases at V and 4 bases at J, with 3 bases between. The CDR3 extends over 11 amino acids. Germline CDR1 is KGHDR and CDR2 is SFDVKD. The CDR3 nucleotides read TGTGCCACCAGTGACCCCTATGGCTACACCTTC. It yields the protein CATSDPYGYTF.

This clonotype was counted many times. J is TRBJ2-3 and V is TRBV5-1; TRBD2 is a possible D gene (6 bases). The CDR3 is 14 amino acids. V lost 0 bases and J lost 4, with 9 bases in between. Germline CDR1 SGHRS, CDR2 YFSETQ. The chain's CDR3 is CASSLAGDADTQYF. The CDR3 nucleotides are TGCGCCAGCAGCTTGGCGGGGGATGCAGATACGCAGTATTTT.

This clonotype was detected ten times or more. The rearrangement uses TRBV20-1 and TRBJ2-6; 8 bases match TRBD2. CDR3 length: 15 amino acids. V dropped 2 bases and J dropped 2; count of bases not matched to a gene: 2. Germline-derived CDR1 and CDR2 are DFQATT and SNEGSKA (reference sequence). CDR3: CSARRGGPGANVLTF. In DNA form, the CDR3 reads TGCAGTGCTAGACGGGGGGGGCCTGGGGCCAACGTCCTGACTTTC.

This clonotype was seen a few times. The V and J genes are TRBV5-1 and TRBJ2-7, with 7 positions matching TRBD1. J lost 3 bases, V lost 1 base, and 4 bases had no gene match. The CDR3 consists of 14 residues. Germline CDR1 SGHRS, CDR2 YFSETQ. As DNA, the CDR3 is TGCGCCAGCAGCTTGTGGGACAGAATCTACGAGCAGTACTTC. It yields the protein CASSLWDRIYEQYF.

This clonotype was seen only a few times. This chain joins TRBV5-1 and TRBJ1-4, with 8 bases aligning to TRBD1. Losses at the gene ends were 4 bases for V and 7 bases for J; bases not matched to a gene: 3. The CDR3 length is 13 residues. Germline lookup yields CDR1 SGHRS and CDR2 YFSETQ. The CDR3 DNA follows: TGCGCCAGCAGCCCCGGGACAGGTGAAAAACTGTTTTTT. This encodes CASSPGTGEKLFF.